What follows are 20 T cell receptor beta chains derived from one specimen sequenced in a study of graft-versus-host responses after intestinal transplantation. For these receptors, no antigen is known. Libraries were prepared by immunoSEQ multiplex PCR; TCRdb keeps only in-frame clonotypes and omits some of them. The profile shows over 100,000 clones, 80% to 95% of them singletons. Source: unstimulated CD4+ T cells sorted from spleen or lymph node cells, taken before intestinal transplant. The receptors were sampled from a human donor who received an intestinal transplant.

The chain joins TRBV7-9 to TRBJ2-5; perhaps TRBD2 as D (6 bases). CDR3 length: 13 residues. The V end lost 3 bases, the J end lost 5 bases, and 10 bases lay between the germline ends. Per germline, CDR1 SEHNR and CDR2 FQNEAQ (reference sequence). CDR3 nucleotides: TGTGCCAGCAGCTTTCCTGGGAGGGAGACCCAGTACTTC. Its protein product is CASSFPGRETQYF.

V is TRBV30 and J is TRBJ2-5, with D possibly TRBD2 on 6 matching bases. The DNA end is more similar to TRBJ2-7, so the J call may be wrong. The germline CDR1 and CDR2 sequences are GTSNPN and SVGIG (reference sequence). CDR3 length equals 15 residues. The CDR3 protein is CAWSVSDGGAYEQYF. Here the CDR3 DNA reads TGTGCCTGGAGTGTGTCTGACGGGGGTGCCTACGAGCAGTACTTC.

This clone was seen only a few times. The chain couples TRBV12-5 to TRBJ2-1; 10 bases are shared with TRBD1. The germline V gene encodes CDR1 LGHNT and CDR2 FRNRAP. V dropped 7 bases and J dropped 4; count of bases not matched to a gene: 7. The CDR3 spans 15 residues. The CDR3: CASAGTGVEYNEQFF. For the CDR3, the DNA is TGTGCTAGTGCCGGGACAGGGGTAGAGTACAATGAGCAGTTCTTC.

The chain uses TRBV6-5 and TRBJ2-5; 10 nucleotides agree with TRBD2. The CDR3 loop spans 15 amino acids. With V trimmed by 3 bases and J by 5 bases, 6 bases remained unmatched. Germline CDR1 MNHEY, CDR2 SVGAGI. CDR3 nucleotide sequence: TGTGCCAGCAGTTATAGGAGACTAGCGGGTGAGACCCAGTACTTC. Amino acid sequence: CASSYRRLAGETQYF.

In this sample, this clone turned up once. The rearrangement links TRBV19 to TRBJ2-1; 7 positions agree with TRBD1. This CDR3 contains 15 residues. The germline V gene encodes CDR1 LNHDA and CDR2 SQIVND (reference sequence). V lost 3 bases and J lost 2; bases outside the gene matches: 4. The DNA for the CDR3 is TGTGCCAGTAGTATTAAGGGGGCGACCTACAATGAGCAGTTCTTC. Protein: CASSIKGATYNEQFF. Full variable domain (missing parts from reference TRBV19 and TRBJ2-1): DGGITQSPKYLFRKEGQNVTLSCEQNLNHDAMYWYRQDPGQGLRLIYYSQIVNDFQKGDIAEGYSVSREKKESFPLTVTSAQKNPTAFYLCASSIKGATYNEQFFGPGTRLTVL.

The chain couples TRBV6-5 to TRBJ1-5; TRBD1 is a possible D gene (5 bases). Germline V CDR1 and CDR2: MNHEY, SVGAGI. The CDR3 extends over 14 amino acids. V dropped 5 bases and J dropped 6 bases, with 14 bases sitting between them. The CDR3 DNA follows: TGTGCCAGCAGTGTCAGGGAGGCTGCTCAGCCCCAGCATTTT. It is translated as CASSVREAAQPQHF.

This CDR3 is CASSAGTRSYEQYF. Written as DNA, the CDR3 is TGTGCCAGCAGTGCCGGGACTAGGTCCTACGAGCAGTACTTC. The chain joins TRBV27 to TRBJ2-7; 8 bases agree with TRBD2. Per germline, CDR1 MNHEY and CDR2 SMNVEV (reference sequence). The CDR3 spans 14 residues. V gave up 5 bases and J gave up 1 base; unmatched junction bases: 4.

There are a few counts of this clone. The J gene is TRBJ2-7, the V gene TRBV18, with D possibly being TRBD1 (5 bases). This CDR3 spans 12 amino acids. Germline V gene data show CDR1 as KGHSH and CDR2 as LQKENI. Trimming stripped 3 bases from V and 4 bases from J, with 7 bases between. In DNA form, the CDR3 reads TGTGCCAGCTCACCGAAGGGGTACGAGCAGTACTTC. This codes for CASSPKGYEQYF.

V is TRBV6-6 and J is TRBJ1-3, with a tentative D call TRBD1 (6 bases). Germline V gives CDR1 MNHNY, CDR2 SVGAGI (reference sequence). This CDR3 spans 16 amino acids. Deletions cut 0 bases from V and 4 bases from J, with 13 bases between. The CDR3 nucleotides read TGTGCCAGCAGTTACTCTGGGACACCAGGAGGAAACACCATATATTTT. This gives the protein CASSYSGTPGGNTIYF.

The V and J genes are TRBV6-5 and TRBJ2-7, with D possibly being TRBD1 (5 bases). The CDR3 extends over 13 amino acids. V was trimmed by 0 bases and J by 6 bases, leaving 9 bases between them. CDR1 MNHEY and CDR2 SVGAGI come from the germline V gene. The CDR3 DNA reads TGTGCCAGCAGTTACTCATTTAGGGGCGAGCAGTACTTC. As protein: CASSYSFRGEQYF.

The CDR3 here is CAWSRDSNTEAFF. DNA of the CDR3: TGTGCCTGGTCCCGGGACAGTAACACTGAAGCTTTCTTT. This sequence joins TRBV30 and TRBJ1-1; 7 bases are shared with TRBD1. The CDR3 is 13 residues long. J lost 2 bases, V lost 5 bases, and 5 bases had no gene match. The germline gives CDR1 GTSNPN, CDR2 SVGIG (reference sequence). The full variable domain, completed using reference TRBV30 and TRBJ1-1, is SQTIHQWPATLVQPVGSPLSLECTVEGTSNPNLYWYRQAAGRGLQLLFYSVGIGQISSEVPQNLSASRPQDRQFILSSKKLLLSDSGFYLCAWSRDSNTEAFFGQGTRLTVV.

V usage is TRBV6-1 and J usage is TRBJ1-5, with D perhaps matching TRBD1 (6 bases). Trimming took off 6 bases at V and 4 bases at J, with 13 bases between the two ends. This CDR3 has 14 amino acids. CDR1 is MNHNS, CDR2 SASEGT, per germline. The CDR3 is CASSVKGGNQPQHF. The CDR3 coding sequence is TGTGCCAGCAGCGTAAAAGGGGGGAATCAGCCCCAGCATTTT.

This clone was seen once. The genes are TRBV30 and TRBJ1-1, with TRBD1 matching 8 bases. This CDR3 comprises 16 residues. Looked up from germline, CDR1 is GTSNPN and CDR2 is SVGIG (reference sequence). The J segment lost 5 bases and the V segment lost 5 bases, leaving 16 bases of the junction unmatched. CDR3 in amino acids: CAWSRGGSRGRTEAFF. CDR3 DNA: TGTGCCTGGTCGAGGGGAGGGAGCAGGGGGCGAACTGAAGCTTTCTTT.

The V and J genes are TRBV6-5 and TRBJ1-1; TRBD1 matches 7 bases. Losses at the gene ends were 4 bases for V and 5 bases for J; bases not matched to a gene: 4. Germline V gene sequence: CDR1 MNHEY, CDR2 SVGAGI. The CDR3 loop spans 13 amino acids. CDR3 nucleotide sequence: TGTGCCAGCAGTTTCGACAGGGCGACTGAAGCTTTCTTT. This gives the protein CASSFDRATEAFF.

The gene calls are TRBV7-3 and TRBJ2-1, with TRBD2 identical over 7 bases. Germline lookup yields CDR1 SGHTA and CDR2 FQGTGA. The V segment lost 2 bases and the J segment 6 bases; nucleotides outside the gene matches: 7. CDR3 length equals 15 residues. The CDR3 spells CASSLVGGPFNEQFF. The CDR3 nucleotides read TGTGCCAGCAGCTTAGTGGGAGGGCCGTTCAATGAGCAGTTCTTC. Combining the CDR3 with reference TRBV7-3 and TRBJ2-1 gives the whole variable domain GAGVSQTPSNKVTEKGKYVELRCDPISGHTALYWYRQSLGQGPEFLIYFQGTGAADDSGLPNDRFFAVRPEGSVSTLKIQRTERGDSAVYLCASSLVGGPFNEQFFGPGTRLTVL.

The chain employs TRBV6-5 and TRBJ2-3; 15 bases line up with TRBD2. This CDR3 region has 14 residues. CDR1 is MNHEY and CDR2 is SVGAGI in the germline V gene. The trim removed 10 bases at V and 5 bases at J, leaving 4 bases unmatched. For the CDR3, the DNA is TGTGCCACAGGACTAGCGGGAGGGCTAGATACGCAGTATTTT. Translated, it gives CATGLAGGLDTQYF.

The V and J genes are TRBV6-5 and TRBJ1-3; D remains unclear. Trimming stripped 0 bases from V and 4 bases from J, with 13 bases between. CDR1 MNHEY and CDR2 SVGAGI come from the germline V gene. CDR3 length equals 16 residues. CDR3 amino acids: CASSYSGPDGGNTIYF. CDR3 in DNA: TGTGCCAGCAGTTACTCGGGCCCCGACGGAGGAAACACCATATATTTT.

The chain is built from TRBV5-6 and TRBJ1-4; D not certain. Germline V lookup: CDR1 SGHDT, CDR2 YYEEEE. The CDR3 has 14 residues. Trimming left V 4 bases short and J 8 bases short, with 15 bases between. CDR3 loop: CASSPTSPGEKLFF. CDR3 in DNA: TGTGCCAGCAGCCCCACAAGTCCGGGCGAAAAACTGTTTTTT.

This chain uses TRBV13 with TRBJ2-1, with D perhaps TRBD1 or TRBD2 (5 bases each). The V and J ends lost 5 bases and 8 bases respectively, with 25 bases between them. Germline V gene sequence: CDR1 PRHDT, CDR2 FYEKMQ (reference sequence). The CDR3 runs 17 residues. Here the CDR3 DNA reads TGTGCCAGCAGCCCCCCACGATATTCGGGACCGCTATATGAGCAGTTCTTC. Translating gives CASSPPRYSGPLYEQFF.

The chain's CDR3 is CASSPPSGTQYF. CDR3 DNA sequence: TGTGCCAGCAGCCCCCCTAGCGGGACCCAGTACTTC. V usage is TRBV7-2 and J usage is TRBJ2-5; 7 bases align to TRBD2. CDR3 length: 12 residues. Germline CDR1 reads SGHTA; CDR2 reads FQGNSA. V was pared by 5 bases and J by 7 bases, with 4 bases of the junction left unmatched.